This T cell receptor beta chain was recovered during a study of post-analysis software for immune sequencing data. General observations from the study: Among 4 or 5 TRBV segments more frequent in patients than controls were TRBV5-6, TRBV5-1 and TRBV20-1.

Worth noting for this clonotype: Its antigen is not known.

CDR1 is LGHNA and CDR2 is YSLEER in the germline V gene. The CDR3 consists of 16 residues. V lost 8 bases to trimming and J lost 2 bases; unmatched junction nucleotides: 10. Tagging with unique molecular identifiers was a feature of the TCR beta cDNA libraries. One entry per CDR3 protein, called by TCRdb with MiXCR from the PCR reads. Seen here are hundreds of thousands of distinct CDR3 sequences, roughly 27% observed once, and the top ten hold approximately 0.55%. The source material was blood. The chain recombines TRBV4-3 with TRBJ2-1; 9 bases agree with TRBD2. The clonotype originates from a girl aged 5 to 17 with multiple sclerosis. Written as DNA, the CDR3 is TGCGCCAGCGCAGACAATAGCGGGAGCACCTACAATGAGCAGTTCTTC. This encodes CASADNSGSTYNEQFF.